This is a list of T cell receptor beta chains from one sample in a study. In TCRdb, the reads were re-called with MiXCR into one record per CDR3 protein. The sample has under 950 distinct CDR3 sequences, approximately 8.3% seen once. Sequencing was done on a sample of CD4+ T cells from synovial fluid. The source of these receptors is a human donor with rheumatoid arthritis. The CDR3 runs from the conserved cysteine through the conserved F or W. The D gene is left open where the match is weak. Where a row states a size, it is once, few, many or the class of an expanded clone; other rows omit it.

TRBV7-8	.	large	TRBJ1-2	TGTGCCAGCAGCTTAGGGCGCAGCCCCTATGGCTACACCTTC	CASSLGRSPYGYTF
TRBV12-3/TRBV12-4	.	large	TRBJ1-6	TGTGCCAGCAGCGCAAACGAGGGAAATAATTCACCCCTCCACTTT	CASSANEGNNSPLHF
TRBV2	TRBD1	medium-sized	TRBJ1-2	TGTGCCAGCAGTTCGGGACAGGGTTTGTCTAACTATGGCTACACCTTC	CASSSGQGLSNYGYTF
TRBV20-1	.	large	TRBJ1-5	TGCAGTGCTAGAGATCAGGGCAATCAGCCCCAGCATTTT	CSARDQGNQPQHF
TRBV28	.	medium-sized	TRBJ1-2	TGTGCCAGCAGTTTACAGGGTTTCGGCTACACCTTC	CASSLQGFGYTF
TRBV25-1	.	medium-sized	TRBJ1-3	TGTGCCAGCAGCCCTACAGTGAGGTCCCGGGTCTCTGGAAACACCATATATTTT	CASSPTVRSRVSGNTIYF
TRBV7-2	.	medium-sized	TRBJ2-7	TGTGCCAGCAGTCGCGGACAGATCTACGAGCAGTACTTC	CASSRGQIYEQYF
TRBV5-6	.	few	TRBJ2-3	TGTGCCAGCAGCTTGGTAGTACGGGGTGCTAGCACAGATACGCAGTATTTT	CASSLVVRGASTDTQYF
TRBV20-1	.	medium-sized	TRBJ1-1	TGCAGTGTGAAACAGGTGAACACTGGGTCTTTCTTT	CSVKQVNTGSFF
TRBV7-3	TRBD1	medium-sized	TRBJ2-3	TGTGCCAGCAGCTTGGGACAGGGTGGGAACACAGATACGCAGTATTTT	CASSLGQGGNTDTQYF
TRBV19	.	few	TRBJ2-3	TGTGCCAGTAGTAGGCAGGGCACAGATACGCAGTATTTT	CASSRQGTDTQYF
TRBV29-1	.	medium-sized	TRBJ2-1	TGCAGCGTTAGAGCGGGTATCAGACCCTCCTACAATGAGCAGTTCTTC	CSVRAGIRPSYNEQFF
TRBV30	.	medium-sized	TRBJ1-1	TGTGCCTGGAGCCTCGGACAGAATGAAGCTTTCTTT	CAWSLGQNEAFF
TRBV24-1	.	medium-sized	TRBJ2-2	TGTGCCACCAGTCACGCAGCGTACACCGGGGAGCTGTTTTTT	CATSHAAYTGELFF
TRBV6-6	.	large	TRBJ2-7	TGTGCCAGCGCGGTCAGGACTGACGAGCAGTACTTC	CASAVRTDEQYF
TRBV20-1	.	medium-sized	TRBJ2-3	TGCAGTGCTCCGCTGGATACGCAGTATTTT	CSAPLDTQYF
TRBV7-2	TRBD2	large	TRBJ2-3	TGTGCCAGCAGCTCGCTAGCGGGAGTGACAGATACGCAGTATTTT	CASSSLAGVTDTQYF
TRBV7-9	.	medium-sized	TRBJ2-7	TGTGCCAGCAGTGGGGGAGCGGAAACCTACGAGCAGTACTTC	CASSGGAETYEQYF
TRBV27	.	medium-sized	TRBJ1-6	TGTGCCACCTACTCTTTCCGAGGCGTTAATTCACCCCTCCACTTT	CATYSFRGVNSPLHF
TRBV6-5	.	medium-sized	TRBJ1-6	TGTGCCAGCAGCCCATATAATTCACCCCTCCACTTT	CASSPYNSPLHF
TRBV19	TRBD2	medium-sized	TRBJ2-2	TGTGCCAGCAACGGACTAGCAGCGAACACCGGGGAGCTGTTTTTT	CASNGLAANTGELFF
TRBV6-6	.	.	TRBJ1-2	TGTGCCAGCAGTACCAGTAACTTCTATGGCTACACCTTC	CASSTSNFYGYTF
TRBV29-1	TRBD1	.	TRBJ2-3	TGCAGCGCTGAAGTCGGGACAGGGGGCGCGTTTCATATGCAGTATTTT	CSAEVGTGGAFHMQYF
TRBV5-5	.	.	TRBJ2-2	TGTGCCAGGAGCTTGTGGCCGAACACCGGGGAGCCGTTTTTT	CARSLWPNTGEPFF
TRBV27	TRBD2	medium-sized	TRBJ2-7	TGTGCCAGCAGTTTACGGGGACTAGACTCCTACGAGCAGTACTTC	CASSLRGLDSYEQYF
TRBV19	.	medium-sized	TRBJ2-2	TGTGCCAGTAACCGAGGCCGAGGAGTGCGCACCGGGGAGCTGTTTTTT	CASNRGRGVRTGELFF
TRBV20-1	.	medium-sized	TRBJ1-4	TGCAGTGCTAACCCTCCGGGGGGTGAAAAACTGTTTTTT	CSANPPGGEKLFF
TRBV6-1	TRBD1	many	TRBJ1-1	TGTGCCAGCAGCCGGGACAGGGGAACTGAAGCTTTCTTT	CASSRDRGTEAFF
TRBV28	TRBD1	medium-sized	TRBJ2-1	TGTGCCAGCAGTTTATTAGGCAGGGGGTTGGCGGGTGAGCAGTTCTTC	CASSLLGRGLAGEQFF
TRBV10-3	.	medium-sized	TRBJ1-5	TGTGCCACCTCCGTGGCAGGGAATGGTCAGCCCCAGCATTTT	CATSVAGNGQPQHF
TRBV7-9	.	large	TRBJ1-4	TGTGCCAGCAGCTTAGCGCGGGGGAATGAAAAACTGTTTTTT	CASSLARGNEKLFF
TRBV29-1	TRBD1	few	TRBJ1-2	TGCAGCGCTGGGACAGGGAATGGCTACACCTTC	CSAGTGNGYTF
TRBV30	.	medium-sized	TRBJ1-3	TGTGCCTGGAGCCCCTGGGGAAACACCATATATTTT	CAWSPWGNTIYF
TRBV7-9	.	many	TRBJ2-7	TGTACCAGCAGCTTAGACGGGGTGGGAGGCGAGCAGTACTTC	CTSSLDGVGGEQYF
TRBV12-3/TRBV12-4	.	large	TRBJ2-2	TGTGCCAGCAGTTTGTACCCGGGACACCAAAACGGGGAGCTGTTTTTT	CASSLYPGHQNGELFF
TRBV25-1	TRBD1	medium-sized	TRBJ2-7	TGTGCCAGCAGTGCCCGCTTCGGGACAGGTATCCACGAGCAGTACTTC	CASSARFGTGIHEQYF
TRBV7-9	.	.	TRBJ1-4	TGTGCCAGCAGCTTAGTGCGGGGGGATGAAAAACTGTTTTTT	CASSLVRGDEKLFF
TRBV7-9	TRBD1	medium-sized	TRBJ1-2	TGTGCCAGCAGCTTGACAGGGGCGACATCTGAGTATGGCTACACCTTC	CASSLTGATSEYGYTF
TRBV19	.	medium-sized	TRBJ2-2	TGTGCCAGTAGCCCAAACACCGGGGAGCTGTTTTTT	CASSPNTGELFF
TRBV3-1	.	large	TRBJ1-1	TGTGCCAGCAGCCAACGGGGGTCTACTGAAGCTTTCTTT	CASSQRGSTEAFF
TRBV4-1	TRBD2	medium-sized	TRBJ2-7	TGCGCCAGCAGCCCAGCGGGAGCCCCAACCTACGAGCAGTACTTC	CASSPAGAPTYEQYF
TRBV28	TRBD2	medium-sized	TRBJ2-3	TGTGCCAGCAGTTCCCCTCCCCTAGCGGGAGGCACAGATACGCAGTATTTT	CASSSPPLAGGTDTQYF
TRBV6-1	.	few	TRBJ2-3	TGTGCCAGCAGGGGGGGCGCAGGAGATACGCAGTATTTT	CASRGGAGDTQYF
TRBV14	.	medium-sized	TRBJ1-3	TGTGCCAGCAGCCAAAGGTCTTTAGTATCTGGAAACACCATATATTTT	CASSQRSLVSGNTIYF
TRBV28	.	large	TRBJ1-5	TGTGCCAGCAACCCGCGGGGGATCGCGAGCAATCAGCCCCAGCATTTT	CASNPRGIASNQPQHF
TRBV12-3/TRBV12-4	.	medium-sized	TRBJ2-1	TGTGCCAGCAGCCCCTCACGAGTCAGCTCCTACAATGAGCAGTTCTTC	CASSPSRVSSYNEQFF
TRBV6-6	TRBD2	medium-sized	TRBJ2-5	TGTGCCAGCAGTTACCCCCTGGGGAGCGGGAGTCCCCGAGAGACCCAGTACTTC	CASSYPLGSGSPRETQYF
TRBV19	.	.	TRBJ2-7	TGTGCCAGTAGTTTACAGGGCCCCTACGAGCAGTACTTC	CASSLQGPYEQYF
TRBV2	TRBD1	.	TRBJ1-5	TGTGCCAGCAGCGTCGGACAGGGAAGTCAGCCCCAGCATTTT	CASSVGQGSQPQHF
TRBV5-1	.	medium-sized	TRBJ1-4	TGCGCCAGCAGCCACACACCGAAAAATGAAAAACTGTTTTTT	CASSHTPKNEKLFF
TRBV19	.	many	TRBJ1-5	TGTGCCAGTAGTATTTGGGAGGTTGGCAATCAGCCCCAGCATTTT	CASSIWEVGNQPQHF
TRBV7-9	.	medium-sized	TRBJ2-5	TGTGCCAGCAGCCCGGGACTTTTACAAGAGACCCAGTACTTC	CASSPGLLQETQYF
TRBV10-2	.	medium-sized	TRBJ2-3	TGCGCCAGCAGTGAGTCCAGGGTTCGTGGAACAGATACGCAGTATTTT	CASSESRVRGTDTQYF
TRBV28	TRBD1	medium-sized	TRBJ2-3	TGTGCCAGCACTGCCGGACAGGGGGCAGTAGATACGCAGTATTTT	CASTAGQGAVDTQYF
TRBV7-2	.	large	TRBJ2-1	TGTGCCAGCAGCTTGGCCAGGGTTAATGAGCAGTTCTTC	CASSLARVNEQFF